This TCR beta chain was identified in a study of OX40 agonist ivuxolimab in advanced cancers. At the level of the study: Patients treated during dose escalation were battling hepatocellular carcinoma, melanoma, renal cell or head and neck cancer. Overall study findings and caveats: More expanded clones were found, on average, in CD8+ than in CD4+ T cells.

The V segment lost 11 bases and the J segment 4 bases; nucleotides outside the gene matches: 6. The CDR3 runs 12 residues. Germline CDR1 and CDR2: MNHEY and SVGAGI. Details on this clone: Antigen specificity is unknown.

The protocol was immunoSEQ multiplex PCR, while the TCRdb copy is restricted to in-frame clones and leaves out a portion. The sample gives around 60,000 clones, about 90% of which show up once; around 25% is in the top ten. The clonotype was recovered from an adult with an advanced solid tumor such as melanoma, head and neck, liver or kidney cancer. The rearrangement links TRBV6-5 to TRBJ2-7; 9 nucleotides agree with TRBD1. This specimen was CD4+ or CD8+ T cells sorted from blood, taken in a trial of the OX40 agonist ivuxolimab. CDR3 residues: CAAGTGPYEQYF. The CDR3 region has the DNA TGTGCCGCCGGGACAGGGCCGTACGAGCAGTACTTC.